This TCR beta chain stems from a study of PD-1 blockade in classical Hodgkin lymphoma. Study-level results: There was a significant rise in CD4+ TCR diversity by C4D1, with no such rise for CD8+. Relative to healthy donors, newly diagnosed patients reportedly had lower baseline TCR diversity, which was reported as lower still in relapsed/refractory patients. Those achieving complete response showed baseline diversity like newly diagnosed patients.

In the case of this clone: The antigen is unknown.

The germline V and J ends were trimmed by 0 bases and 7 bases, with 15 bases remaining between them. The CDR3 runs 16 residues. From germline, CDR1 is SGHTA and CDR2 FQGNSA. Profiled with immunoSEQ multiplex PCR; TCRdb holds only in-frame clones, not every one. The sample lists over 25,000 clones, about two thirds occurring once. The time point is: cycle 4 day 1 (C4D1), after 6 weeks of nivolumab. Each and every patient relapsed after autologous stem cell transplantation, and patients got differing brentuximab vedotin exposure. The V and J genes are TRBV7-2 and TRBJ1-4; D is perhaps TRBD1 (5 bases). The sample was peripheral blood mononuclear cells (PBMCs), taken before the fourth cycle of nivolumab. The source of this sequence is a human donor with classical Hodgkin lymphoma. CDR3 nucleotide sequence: TGTGCCAGCAGCTTAGCGGGGCCGGGAAGCGGTGAAAAACTGTTTTTT. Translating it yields CASSLAGPGSGEKLFF.